This T cell receptor beta chain was obtained from a study of early T cells in non-severe SARS-CoV-2 infection. Whole-study context: Whole-blood bulk RNA, unsorted, was sequenced, and chains were unpaired. The study, taken as a whole, reports: CD4 and private specificities were missed by VDJdb matching, which favored anti-spike CD8 responses.

Turning to this clonotype: The antigen is undetermined.

CDR1 and CDR2 (germline): SGHRS, YFSETQ. This CDR3 spans 12 amino acids. Trimming stripped 1 base from V and 7 bases from J, with 7 bases between. Researchers tagged individual cDNA molecules with unique molecular identifiers. One entry per CDR3 protein results from TCRdb running MiXCR on the 5' RACE reads. This table has 20,000 to 25,000 distinct CDR3 sequences, around 4% appearing once. Sequencing used whole blood. The source of this sequence is an adult who was a healthcare worker with PCR-confirmed SARS-CoV-2 infection or an uninfected control (not recorded which). The V gene is TRBV5-1, the J gene TRBJ2-3, with D unclear. The CDR3, as DNA: TGCGCCAGCAGCTTGCAGACAAATACGCAGTATTTT. It is translated as CASSLQTNTQYF.